Sequencing of this T cell receptor beta chain was carried out in a study of cytotoxic CD8 clonotypes in ibrutinib-treated CLL. Trimming cost V 6 bases and J 1 base; bases outside gene matches: 3. The CDR3 consists of 13 residues. Germline assignment: CDR1 SQVTM and CDR2 ANQGSEA. Data came from immunoSEQ multiplex PCR; TCRdb stores just in-frame clones and leaves some out. The repertoire holds about 120,000 clones, 55% to 75% seen once, with about 40% in the top ten. The origin of this receptor is a human donor with chronic lymphocytic leukemia. This material consisted of PBMCs, taken after 24 months of ibrutinib treatment. The rearrangement uses TRBV29-1 and TRBJ1-5; 7 bases are shared with TRBD1. DNA for the CDR3: TGCAGCGTCAAGACAGGGAGCAATCAGCCCCAGCATTTT. Protein sequence: CSVKTGSNQPQHF.